The 16 T cell receptor beta chains given below trace back to one sample, sequenced in a study of T cell responses to AZD1222 COVID-19 vaccine. The table came from immunoSEQ multiplex PCR; TCRdb's copy has only in-frame clones and leaves some out. The table lists about 80,000 clones, approximately 86% of them singletons, with about 22% in the top ten. This specimen was peripheral blood, taken on day 0 of AZD1222 vaccination. The receptors were sampled from an adult in good health.

This sequence joins TRBV5-1 and TRBJ1-1, with 7 bases identical to TRBD1. The CDR3 is 15 residues long. Germline V gene sequence: CDR1 SGHRS, CDR2 YFSETQ. Trimming at V came to 0 bases and at J to 4 bases, leaving 6 bases not matched to a gene. CDR3 region: CASSLDRGVSTEAFF. DNA for the CDR3: TGCGCCAGCAGCTTGGACAGGGGAGTGAGCACTGAAGCTTTCTTT.

The chain is built from TRBV7-8 and TRBJ1-1; D may be TRBD1 (5 bases). V lost 8 bases, J lost 6 bases, and 13 bases lay in between. Germline V gene data show CDR1 as SGHVS and CDR2 as FQNEAQ. This CDR3 has 12 amino acids. The CDR3 reads CASGASGPEAFF. For the CDR3, the DNA is TGTGCCAGCGGGGCCAGCGGCCCTGAAGCTTTCTTT.

The chain is built from TRBV4-3 and TRBJ2-4; D call uncertain. Germline values: CDR1 LGHNA, CDR2 YSLEER. V lost 6 bases and J lost 0, with 9 bases in between. The CDR3 totals 14 residues. Here the CDR3 DNA reads TGCGCCAGCAGTTTTAGTAGAGCCAAAAACATTCAGTACTTC. Its protein product is CASSFSRAKNIQYF.

A single count supports this clone. This chain joins TRBV3-1 (or the pseudogene TRBV3-2) and TRBJ2-7; 11 positions match TRBD2. V was pared by 6 bases and J by 2 bases, with 6 bases of the junction left unmatched. The germline V gene encodes CDR1 LGHDT and CDR2 YNNKEL (reference sequence). The CDR3 length is 15 residues. The chain's CDR3 is CASSKGLAGTYEQYF. The CDR3 nucleotides read TGTGCCAGCAGTAAAGGACTAGCGGGCACCTACGAGCAGTACTTC.

The chain has TRBV4-2 and TRBJ2-1, with 10 bases identical to TRBD2. V lost 2 bases and J lost 3; bases outside the gene matches: 13. Per the germline V gene, CDR1 is LGHNA and CDR2 is YNFKEQ. The length of the CDR3 is 19 residues. The CDR3 loop reads CASSQTHQTSGWVYNEQFF. The CDR3 DNA follows: TGTGCCAGCAGCCAAACCCACCAGACTAGCGGGTGGGTCTACAATGAGCAGTTCTTC.

J is TRBJ1-6 and V is TRBV5-6, with no clear D. V lost 5 bases and J 5 bases, leaving 14 bases between the germline ends. This CDR3 comprises 15 residues. Germline loops: CDR1 SGHDT, CDR2 YYEEEE. The CDR3 protein is CASSGDFRNNSPLHF. The CDR3 DNA reads TGTGCCAGCAGTGGGGATTTTAGGAATAATTCACCCCTCCACTTT. Based on the CDR3 plus reference TRBV5-6 and TRBJ1-6, the full variable domain is DAGVTQSPTHLIKTRGQQVTLRCSPKSGHDTVSWYQQALGQGPQFIFQYYEEEERQRGNFPDRFSGHQFPNYSSELNVNALLLGDSALYLCASSGDFRNNSPLHFGNGTRLTVT.

The chain employs TRBV15 and TRBJ2-1; TRBD2 matches at 12 bases. Trimming took 3 bases from V and 3 from J; bases not matched to a gene: 3. CDR3 length: 16 residues. CDR1 and CDR2 (germline): LNHNV, YYDKDF (reference sequence). Here the CDR3 DNA reads TGTGCCACCAGCAGTGGACTAGCGGGGCACTACAATGAGCAGTTCTTC. Encoded protein: CATSSGLAGHYNEQFF. The full variable domain, in which reference TRBV15 and TRBJ2-1 provide the parts outside the CDR3, is DAMVIQNPRYQVTQFGKPVTLSCSQTLNHNVMYWYQQKSSQAPKLLFHYYDKDFNNEADTPDNFQSRRPNTSFCFLDIRSPGLGDTAMYLCATSSGLAGHYNEQFFGPGTRLTVL.

The table lists this clone with a few counts. The genes are TRBV4-2 and TRBJ1-4, with a weak D call TRBD1 (5 bases). CDR1 is LGHNA and CDR2 is YNFKEQ in the germline V gene. The V end lost 0 bases, the J end lost 10 bases, and 18 bases lay between the germline ends. This CDR3 contains 16 residues. In nucleotides, the CDR3 is TGTGCCAGCAGCCAAGATATAGGGGCAGGGTTTGGAAAACTGTTTTTT. Translation gives CASSQDIGAGFGKLFF.

The rearrangement links TRBV7-9 to TRBJ2-1, with D perhaps TRBD1 (6 bases). Germline V gives CDR1 SEHNR, CDR2 FQNEAQ (reference sequence). V was shortened by 2 bases and J by 14 bases, with 13 bases between the two germline ends. This CDR3 is 12 amino acids long. CDR3 amino acids: CASSLSGTRKFF. The DNA of the CDR3 is TGTGCCAGCAGCTTATCCGGGACAAGGAAGTTCTTC.

The chain couples TRBV18 to TRBJ1-1; 10 nucleotides line up with TRBD1. The V segment lost 3 bases and the J segment 5 bases; nucleotides outside the gene matches: 0. CDR1 KGHSH and CDR2 LQKENI come from the germline V gene. The CDR3 consists of 13 residues. The CDR3 bases are TGTGCCAGCTCACCGGACAGGGGGACTGAAGCTTTCTTT. Amino acid sequence: CASSPDRGTEAFF.

The rearrangement links TRBV7-9 to TRBJ1-1; tentative D call: TRBD1 (5 bases). CDR3 length: 16 amino acids. Germline CDR1 and CDR2: SEHNR and FQNEAQ (reference sequence). V lost 1 base, J lost 6 bases, and 18 bases lay in between. The CDR3 region has the DNA TGTGCCAGCAGCTTAGATCTCGGGGGAACGGGGCCTGAAGCTTTCTTT. Translated, it gives CASSLDLGGTGPEAFF.

This rearrangement joins TRBV5-1 to TRBJ2-7, with 8 bases matching TRBD2. The CDR3 extends over 15 amino acids. CDR1 and CDR2 (germline): SGHRS, YFSETQ. With V trimmed by 1 base and J by 2 bases, 5 bases remained unmatched. Here the CDR3 reads CASSLLLAGTYEQYF. The CDR3 nucleotides read TGCGCCAGCAGCTTGTTGTTAGCGGGAACCTACGAGCAGTACTTC.

This chain links TRBV29-1 with TRBJ2-1, with D possibly matching TRBD1 (6 bases). V lost 1 base to trimming and J lost 0 bases, with 25 bases between them. The CDR3 loop spans 20 amino acids. CDR1 SQVTM and CDR2 ANQGSEA come from the germline V gene. The CDR3, as DNA: TGCAGCGTTGAAGTCAGGGGCAGGGGAGCGGTCCCCAGCTCCTACAATGAGCAGTTCTTC. Its translation is CSVEVRGRGAVPSSYNEQFF.

The rearrangement joins TRBV28 to TRBJ1-2; the match to TRBD1 covers 7 bases. CDR1 and CDR2 (germline): MDHEN, SYDVKM. The junction had 6 bases not matched to a gene; V was cut back by 6 bases and J by 2 bases. The CDR3 sequence is 14 residues long. CDR3 loop: CASRVSTGNYGYTF. The CDR3 bases are TGTGCCAGCAGAGTTTCGACAGGGAACTATGGCTACACCTTC.

This chain connects TRBV2 to TRBJ2-5; D possibly uses TRBD1 or TRBD2 (6 bases each). CDR3 length: 15 amino acids. Germline V gene sequence: CDR1 SNHLY, CDR2 FYNNEI. V dropped 7 bases and J dropped 1 base, with 16 bases sitting between them. In DNA form, the CDR3 reads TGTGCCAGCAACTCTGGTGGGGGGCGCCAAGAGACCCAGTACTTC. Amino acids: CASNSGGGRQETQYF.

This chain links TRBV7-6 with TRBJ2-5; possible D gene TRBD2, 6 bases. CDR1 and CDR2 from the germline V gene are SGHVS and FNYEAQ. The V end was cut by 5 bases, the J end by 1 base, with 11 bases between. The CDR3 covers 14 residues. As DNA, the CDR3 is TGTGCCAGCAGCATGGGACTGAGCCAAGAGACCCAGTACTTC. Amino acids: CASSMGLSQETQYF.